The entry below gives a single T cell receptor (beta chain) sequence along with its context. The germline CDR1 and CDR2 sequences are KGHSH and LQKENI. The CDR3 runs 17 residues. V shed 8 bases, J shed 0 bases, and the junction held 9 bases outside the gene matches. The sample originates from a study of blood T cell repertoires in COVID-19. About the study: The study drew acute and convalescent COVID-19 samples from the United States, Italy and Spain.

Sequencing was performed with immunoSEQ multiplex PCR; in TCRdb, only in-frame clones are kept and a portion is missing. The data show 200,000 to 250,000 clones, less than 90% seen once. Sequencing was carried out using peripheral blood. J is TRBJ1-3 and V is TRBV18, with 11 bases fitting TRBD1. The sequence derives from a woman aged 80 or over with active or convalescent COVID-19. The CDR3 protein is CASRDRGSPLSGNTIYF. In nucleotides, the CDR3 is TGTGCCAGCCGGGACAGGGGGTCCCCCCTCTCTGGAAACACCATATATTTT. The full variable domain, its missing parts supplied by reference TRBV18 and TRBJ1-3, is NAGVMQNPRHLVRRRGQEARLRCSPMKGHSHVYWYRQLPEEGLKFMVYLQKENIIDESGMPKERFSAEFPKEGPSILRIQQVVRGDSAAYFCASRDRGSPLSGNTIYFGEGSWLTVV.